This TCR beta chain was obtained from a study of vaccination and CD4 T cells after COVID-19. Concerning this clonotype itself: The antigen remains unidentified.

Described treatment: roughly ten-day PBMC culture with coronavirus spike peptide pools or control peptides (ViraFEST assay). Study results and caveats: For SARS-CoV-2-reactive clonotypes, the median went from about 20 to 38, a nonsignificant increase.

Cultured CD4+ T-cell DNA underwent Oncomine TCR Beta short-read sequencing. TCRdb re-analysed the PCR reads in MiXCR, keeping a single row per CDR3 protein. The top ten hold around 18% of the sample, which has 15,000 to 20,000 distinct CDR3 sequences, about 42% seen once. J gave up 4 bases and V 3 bases, and 4 bases lay outside the gene matches. This CDR3 comprises 15 residues. Germline V gene lookup returns CDR1 SGHNT and CDR2 YENEEA. The starting material was CD4+ T cells from blood, cultured in vitro, obtained before SARS-CoV-2 vaccination. This sequence was found in a human donor who received a COVID-19 vaccine. The genes are TRBV11-3 and TRBJ1-4; TRBD1 agrees at 8 bases. The CDR3 bases are TGTGCCAGCAGCTTCGACAGGGGCGGTAATGAAAAACTGTTTTTT. Residues: CASSFDRGGNEKLFF.